Each of the 8 T cell receptor beta chains below was sequenced from the same sample in a study of vaccination effects on CD4 cells after COVID-19. ViraFEST used viral peptide pools to expand antigen-specific CD4+ T cells before sequencing. Cultured cells yielded isolated CD4+ T cells after about ten days. No antigen has been identified for these receptors. Produced via immunoSEQ multiplex PCR; TCRdb's table is partial and in-frame only. The repertoire consists of some 11,000 clones, with just under 75% occurring once and the leading ten covering about 24%. The sequencing used CD4+ T cells from PBMCs cultured with HCoV-229E spike peptides, collected before COVID-19 vaccination. These receptors all come from a human donor who received a COVID-19 vaccine.

This chain uses TRBV7-2 with TRBJ2-5, with D possibly being TRBD1 (7 bases). Trimming left V 5 bases short and J 1 base short, with 11 bases between. The length of the CDR3 is 14 residues. Germline V gives CDR1 SGHTA, CDR2 FQGNSA. The CDR3 sequence: CASSPGGPQETQYF. The CDR3 nucleotides are TGTGCCAGCAGCCCAGGGGGGCCCCAAGAGACCCAGTACTTC.

This chain joins TRBV3-1 (or the pseudogene TRBV3-2) and TRBJ2-1; possible D gene TRBD2, 6 bases. Per the germline V gene, CDR1 is LGHDT and CDR2 is YNNKEL (reference sequence). The CDR3 spans 14 residues. With 8 bases removed from V and 7 bases from J, the gap between germline ends came to 18 bases. The CDR3 region is CASGEEGPGNEQFF. The CDR3, as DNA: TGTGCCAGCGGAGAGGAGGGCCCGGGGAATGAGCAGTTCTTC.

The V call is TRBV5-5, the J call TRBJ1-1; a possible D gene is TRBD1 (5 bases). The germline CDR1 and CDR2 sequences are SGHKS and YYEKEE (reference sequence). The V gene lost 2 bases and the J gene lost 5 bases, with 19 bases spanning the gap. The CDR3 spans 16 residues. In DNA form, the CDR3 reads TGTGCCAGCAGCTTTAGGCGGGGCGCGGCGGTGACTGAAGCTTTCTTT. Protein sequence: CASSFRRGAAVTEAFF. Together with reference TRBV5-5 and TRBJ1-1, the CDR3 gives the full variable domain: DAGVTQSPTHLIKTRGQQVTLRCSPISGHKSVSWYQQVLGQGPQFIFQYYEKEERGRGNFPDRFSARQFPNYSSELNVNALLLGDSALYLCASSFRRGAAVTEAFFGQGTRLTVV.

The DNA for the CDR3 is TGTGCCAGCAGTTCCCCCCGACAGGGGCTAGACTACGAGCAGTACTTC. Translated: CASSSPRQGLDYEQYF. The genes are TRBV28 and TRBJ2-7, with 8 bases lining up with TRBD1. The CDR3 has 16 residues. V shed 4 bases, J shed 3 bases, and the junction held 11 bases outside the gene matches. Germline V gives CDR1 MDHEN, CDR2 SYDVKM.

In DNA, the CDR3 is TGCGCCAGCAGCTTGGGGACAGGGAAAAACAATGAGCAGTTCTTC. Amino acids: CASSLGTGKNNEQFF. V is TRBV5-1 and J is TRBJ2-1; 8 positions agree with TRBD1. The germline gives CDR1 SGHRS, CDR2 YFSETQ. V shed 0 bases, J shed 5 bases, and the junction held 4 bases outside the gene matches. The CDR3 consists of 15 residues.

In this sample, this clone turned up a few times. The rearrangement uses TRBV7-2 and TRBJ1-6; 9 nucleotides align to TRBD1. This CDR3 has 14 residues. In germline, CDR1 is SGHTA, CDR2 FQGNSA. Unmatched junction bases numbered 8, after V lost 5 bases and J lost 12 bases. CDR3 DNA: TGTGCCAGCAGCCTGTCGACAGGGGGAAAACCCCTCCACTTT. It translates to CASSLSTGGKPLHF.

The chain couples TRBV7-2 to TRBJ1-3, with 9 positions matching TRBD1. CDR3 length equals 19 residues. CDR1 and CDR2 from the germline V gene are SGHTA and FQGNSA. Trimming took 1 base from V and 0 from J; bases not matched to a gene: 10. CDR3 residues: CASSLGGTGLGISGNTIYF. In nucleotides, the CDR3 is TGTGCCAGCAGCTTAGGGGGGACAGGGCTAGGGATCTCTGGAAACACCATATATTTT.

The genes are TRBV6-5 and TRBJ2-3, with D perhaps assigned TRBD1 or TRBD2 (6 bases each). The CDR3 spans 14 residues. The germline V and J ends were trimmed by 2 bases and 1 base, with 7 bases remaining between them. CDR1 is MNHEY, CDR2 SVGAGI, per germline. CDR3: CASSYRGGTDTQYF. CDR3 nucleotides: TGTGCCAGCAGTTACAGGGGGGGCACAGATACGCAGTATTTT.